One and the same sample provided the 13 T cell receptor beta chains below, sequenced in a study of blood T cell repertoires in COVID-19. The protocol was immunoSEQ multiplex PCR, while the TCRdb copy is restricted to in-frame clones and leaves out a portion. Here the sample spans around 78,000 clones, 88% being singletons. Sample: peripheral blood. These receptors were collected from a human donor in a cohort sampled during active COVID-19.

The chain has TRBV29-1 and TRBJ1-6, with 9 bases fitting TRBD1. V was pared by 8 bases and J by 10 bases, with 18 bases of the junction left unmatched. Germline loops: CDR1 SQVTM, CDR2 ANQGSEA. The CDR3 consists of 16 residues. DNA of the CDR3: TGCAGCCCCCGCCCTTTTCCGGGACAGGGTGTGTCACCCCTCCACTTT. Translating it yields CSPRPFPGQGVSPLHF.

The chain combines TRBV10-3 with TRBJ1-2, with D hard to call. The CDR3 is 12 amino acids. Per the germline V gene, CDR1 is ENHRY and CDR2 is SYGVKD. The germline V and J ends were trimmed by 0 bases and 8 bases, with 7 bases remaining between them. DNA of the CDR3: TGTGCCATCAGTGAGTCCGGGAGGGGCTACACCTTC. It specifies CAISESGRGYTF.

The V and J genes are TRBV19 and TRBJ1-1; 9 bases match TRBD1. Germline CDR1 reads LNHDA; CDR2 reads SQIVND (reference sequence). The CDR3 covers 16 residues. V lost 4 bases and J lost 1; bases outside the gene matches: 7. In DNA form, the CDR3 reads TGTGCCAGTAGTAAACAGGGGGCGCGGACGAACACTGAAGCTTTCTTT. Its protein product is CASSKQGARTNTEAFF.

The J gene is TRBJ1-2, the V gene TRBV14; a possible D gene is TRBD1 (6 bases). The CDR3 extends over 13 amino acids. The V and J ends lost 4 bases and 2 bases respectively, with 8 bases between them. Germline CDR1 and CDR2: SGHDN and FVKESK. The CDR3 nucleotides are TGTGCCAGCAGCCGACAGGCAAACTATGGCTACACCTTC. Translating it yields CASSRQANYGYTF. The full variable domain, its missing parts supplied by reference TRBV14 and TRBJ1-2, is EAGVTQFPSHSVIEKGQTVTLRCDPISGHDNLYWYRRVMGKEIKFLLHFVKESKQDESGMPNNRFLAERTGGTYSTLKVQPAELEDSGVYFCASSRQANYGYTFGSGTRLTVV.

The chain has TRBV9 and TRBJ1-2; TRBD1 is a possible D gene (6 bases). The V end lost 3 bases, the J end lost 5 bases, and 17 bases lay between the germline ends. The CDR3 totals 15 residues. Germline values: CDR1 SGDLS, CDR2 YYNGEE. This CDR3 reads CASSAGTQMRYGYTF. The CDR3 DNA follows: TGTGCCAGCAGCGCCGGGACACAGATGCGGTATGGCTACACCTTC.

This clone has more than one count but fewer than ten. The same CDR3 also results from other DNA sequences found in this sample. The chain combines TRBV7-2 with TRBJ1-5; TRBD1 is a possible D gene (6 bases). Per germline, CDR1 SGHTA and CDR2 FQGNSA. V dropped 5 bases and J dropped 4 bases, with 9 bases sitting between them. This CDR3 contains 13 residues. In nucleotides, the CDR3 is TGTGCCAGCAGCCCTAGGGGGAATCAGCCCCAGCATTTT. This sequence encodes CASSPRGNQPQHF.

This sequence joins TRBV21-1 and TRBJ1-4. TRBV21-1 is a known pseudogene. This CDR3 has 18 residues. Written as DNA, the CDR3 is TGTGCCAGCAGCTTCCGTGTTTCGGGGGGCTGTACTAATGAAAAACTGTTTTTT. Amino acids: CASSFRVSGGCTNEKLFF.

This chain links TRBV19 with TRBJ1-5, with a possible D match to TRBD1 (5 bases). Germline CDR1 reads LNHDA; CDR2 reads SQIVND (reference sequence). V was pared by 5 bases and J by 4 bases, with 18 bases between. The CDR3 sequence is 16 residues long. CDR3 protein: CASSVSWGERNQPQHF. The CDR3, as DNA: TGTGCCAGTAGTGTCTCGTGGGGGGAAAGGAATCAGCCCCAGCATTTT.

This rearrangement joins TRBV18 to TRBJ1-1; D gene unclear. CDR1 is KGHSH and CDR2 is LQKENI in the germline V gene. The ends were cut back, 0 bases at V and 4 bases at J, with 9 bases in the middle. The CDR3 is 14 amino acids. The CDR3 nucleotides are TGTGCCAGCTCACCACCCGGTGGGAGCACTGAAGCTTTCTTT. It encodes CASSPPGGSTEAFF.

The V call is TRBV5-1, the J call TRBJ2-1, with 13 bases lining up with TRBD2. CDR1 and CDR2 from the germline V gene are SGHRS and YFSETQ. V trimming: 6 bases; J trimming: 5 bases; junction bases outside the gene matches: 2. CDR3 length: 14 amino acids. The CDR3: CASMTSGGNNEQFF. The CDR3 nucleotides read TGCGCCAGCATGACTAGCGGGGGGAACAATGAGCAGTTCTTC.

This chain connects TRBV7-2 to TRBJ1-2; 11 bases align to TRBD1. CDR3 size: 19 residues. With V trimmed by 1 base and J by 1 base, 11 bases remained unmatched. Looked up from germline, CDR1 is SGHTA and CDR2 is FQGNSA. The CDR3 loop reads CASSLGRLRDRGDNYGYTF. CDR3 DNA: TGTGCCAGCAGCTTAGGTCGTCTCCGGGACAGGGGGGATAACTATGGCTACACCTTC.

The CDR3 loop is CASKKFRTVRYGYTF. The CDR3 DNA reads as TGTGCCAGCAAAAAATTCCGGACAGTTCGCTATGGCTACACCTTC. J is TRBJ1-2 and V is TRBV28, with D possibly TRBD1 on 6 matching bases. V dropped 7 bases and J dropped 4 bases, with 19 bases sitting between them. Germline CDR1 is MDHEN and CDR2 is SYDVKM. This CDR3 has 15 residues.

This clone turned up a few times. The CDR3 DNA reads TGCGCCAGCAGTCGAGATACGGAGAATTGCTCCTACGAGCAGTACTTC. Residues: CASSRDTENCSYEQYF. The rearrangement links TRBV23-1 to TRBJ2-7; D unresolved. TRBV23-1 is an ORF for which the function is uncertain. The CDR3 covers 16 residues. With 4 bases removed from V and 0 bases from J, the gap between germline ends came to 16 bases.